The clone carrying this TCR beta chain turned up a few times. What it recognizes is unknown. TCRdb called the RT-PCR reads again in MiXCR, with one record for every CDR3 protein. Of fewer than 650,000 distinct CDR3 sequences in the sample, around 13% are singletons; the top ten hold about an eighth. These data come from a study of response to subunit inactivated influenza vaccine. Study conclusions and caveats: It was suggested by the authors that few new T cells are recruited by each seasonal influenza vaccination.

The CDR3 sequence is 15 residues long. Germline lookup yields CDR1 SGHDT and CDR2 YYEEEE. Deletions cut 3 bases from V and 2 bases from J, with 15 bases between. This specimen was PBMCs from blood, taken roughly 46 days after vaccination. V usage is TRBV5-6 and J usage is TRBJ2-7; perhaps TRBD1 as D (5 bases). This sequence originates from a man over 45 who received an inactivated influenza vaccine. CDR3 DNA: TGTGCCAGCAGCTCCGACAGCCGACTTGCCTACGAGCAGTACTTC. Amino acids: CASSSDSRLAYEQYF.